This entry describes one T cell receptor beta chain. TCRdb's table, derived via immunoSEQ multiplex PCR, lists solely in-frame clones and lacks some. The repertoire holds about 250,000 clones, with over 75% as singletons. The data are from a study of blood T cell repertoires in COVID-19. Across the whole study: T cells, B-cell-depleted T cells, or PBMCs provided the cDNA or gDNA that served as material.

Participant-reported clinical history was the basis for cohort assignment. Two negative PCRs, clearance, or symptom resolution were required of recovered Cohort 3 donors. Germline values: CDR1 SGHVS, CDR2 FQNEAQ. V was cut by 5 bases and J by 1 base, with 17 bases left in between. This CDR3 region has 17 residues. The sequence was collected from a middle-aged man who had recovered from COVID-19. J is TRBJ2-2 and V is TRBV7-8; the D gene is possibly TRBD1 (6 bases). Material for sequencing was PBMCs or T cells enriched from blood (not recorded which). The CDR3 nucleotides read TGTGCCAGCAGCGCAGGACAGCCCCTGTGGAACACCGGGGAGCTGTTTTTT. This encodes CASSAGQPLWNTGELFF.